This T cell receptor (beta chain) was recovered during a study of blood T cell repertoires in COVID-19. Background on the study: Whether acute or convalescent, the COVID-19 samples came from the United States, Italy and Spain. The cDNA or gDNA used as material had been derived from T cells, B-cell-depleted T cells, or PBMCs.

Seattle-derived patients entered the study during active infection and were followed longitudinally. The germline V gene has CDR1 MNHEY and CDR2 SMNVEV (reference sequence). This CDR3 comprises 16 residues. The V and J ends lost 2 bases and 1 base respectively, with 12 bases between them. Methods used by the authors: Reference gene primers were amplified, and this amplification served to estimate nucleated cell counts. The assay was immunoSEQ multiplex PCR, and TCRdb's table has in-frame clones only and misses some. Clone size and the V and J calls come from that table; the DNA yielded D and trimming. Here the sample spans around 180,000 clones, about 81% being singletons.

This clonotype originated in a woman older than 75 with COVID-19, enrolled during active disease. Sequenced: peripheral blood. This sequence joins TRBV27 and TRBJ2-1, with D perhaps TRBD1 (6 bases). CDR3 sequence reads: CASSLRTALSYNEQFF. CDR3 in DNA: TGTGCCAGCAGTTTAAGGACAGCTCTTTCCTACAATGAGCAGTTCTTC.